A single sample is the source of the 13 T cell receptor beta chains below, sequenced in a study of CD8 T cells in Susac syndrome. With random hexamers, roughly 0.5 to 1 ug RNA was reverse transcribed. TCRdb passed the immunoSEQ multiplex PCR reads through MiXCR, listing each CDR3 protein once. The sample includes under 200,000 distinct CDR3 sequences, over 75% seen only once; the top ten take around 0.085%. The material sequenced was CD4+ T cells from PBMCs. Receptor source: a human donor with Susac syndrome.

CDR3 protein: CSVQPWTANEKLFF. DNA of the CDR3: TGCAGCGTTCAGCCATGGACTGCGAATGAAAAACTGTTTTTT. This chain links TRBV29-1 with TRBJ1-4; the D is unclear. The CDR3 spans 14 residues. Germline values: CDR1 SQVTM, CDR2 ANQGSEA. With 5 bases removed from V and 5 bases from J, the gap between germline ends came to 15 bases.

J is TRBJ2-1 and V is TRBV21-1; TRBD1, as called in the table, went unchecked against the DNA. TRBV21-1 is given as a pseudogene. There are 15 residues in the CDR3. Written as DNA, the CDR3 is TGTGCCAGCAGCAAAAAACGCAGGGGGGTTGGGGAGCAGTTCTTC. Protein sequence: CASSKKRRGVGEQFF.

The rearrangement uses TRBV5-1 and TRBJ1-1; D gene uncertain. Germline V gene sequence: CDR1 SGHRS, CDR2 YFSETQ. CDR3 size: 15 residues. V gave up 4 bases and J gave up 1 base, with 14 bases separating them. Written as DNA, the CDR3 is TGCGCCAGCAGCCCGGTTGGATGGGGGAACACTGAAGCTTTCTTT. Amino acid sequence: CASSPVGWGNTEAFF.

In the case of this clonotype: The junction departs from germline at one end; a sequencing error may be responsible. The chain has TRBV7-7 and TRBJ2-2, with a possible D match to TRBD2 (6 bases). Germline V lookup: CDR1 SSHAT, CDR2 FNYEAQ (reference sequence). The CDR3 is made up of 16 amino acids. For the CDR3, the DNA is TGTGCTAGCAGCTTTAGGCCCCCGGGGGACACCGGGGAGCTGTTTTTT. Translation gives CASSFRPPGDTGELFF.

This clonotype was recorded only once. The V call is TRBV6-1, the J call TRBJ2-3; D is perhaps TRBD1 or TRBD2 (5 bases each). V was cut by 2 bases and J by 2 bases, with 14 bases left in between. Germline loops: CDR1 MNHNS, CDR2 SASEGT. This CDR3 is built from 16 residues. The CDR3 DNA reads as TGTGCCAGCAGTGAATACCCGGGACCGAACACAGATACGCAGTATTTT. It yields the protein CASSEYPGPNTDTQYF.

In nucleotides, the CDR3 is TGTGCCTGGAGTCGGCGGTCTAACTACGAGCAGTACTTC. The encoded protein is CAWSRRSNYEQYF. The V gene is TRBV30, the J gene TRBJ2-7; D remains unclear. Germline V gene sequence: CDR1 GTSNPN, CDR2 SVGIG (reference sequence). V was pared by 2 bases and J by 3 bases, with 11 bases between. The CDR3 totals 13 residues.

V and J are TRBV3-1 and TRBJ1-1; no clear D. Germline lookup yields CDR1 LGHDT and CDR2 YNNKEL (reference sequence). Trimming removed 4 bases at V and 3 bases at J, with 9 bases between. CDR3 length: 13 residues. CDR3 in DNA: TGTGCCAGCAGCCCTAGGCCTTACACTGAAGCTTTCTTT. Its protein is CASSPRPYTEAFF.

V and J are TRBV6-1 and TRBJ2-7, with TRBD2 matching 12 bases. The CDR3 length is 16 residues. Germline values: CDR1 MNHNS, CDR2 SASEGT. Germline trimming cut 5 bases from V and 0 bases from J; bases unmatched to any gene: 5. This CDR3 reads CASSLMTSGSSYEQYF. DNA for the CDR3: TGTGCCAGCAGTCTAATGACTAGCGGGAGCTCCTACGAGCAGTACTTC.

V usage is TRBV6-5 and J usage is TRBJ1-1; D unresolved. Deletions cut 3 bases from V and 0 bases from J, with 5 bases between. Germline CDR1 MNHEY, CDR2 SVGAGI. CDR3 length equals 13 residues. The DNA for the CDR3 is TGTGCCAGCAGTTATCAGATGAACACTGAAGCTTTCTTT. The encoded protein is CASSYQMNTEAFF.

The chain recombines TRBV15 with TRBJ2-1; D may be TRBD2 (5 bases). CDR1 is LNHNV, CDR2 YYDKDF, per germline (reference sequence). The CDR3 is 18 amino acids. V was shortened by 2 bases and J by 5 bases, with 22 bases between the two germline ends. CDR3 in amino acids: CATSRPPYIGRGNNEQFF. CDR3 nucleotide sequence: TGTGCCACCAGCAGACCGCCCTATATAGGACGGGGAAACAATGAGCAGTTCTTC.

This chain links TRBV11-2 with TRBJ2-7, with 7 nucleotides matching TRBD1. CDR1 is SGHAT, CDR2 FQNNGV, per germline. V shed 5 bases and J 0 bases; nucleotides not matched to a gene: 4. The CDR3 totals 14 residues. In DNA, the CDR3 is TGTGCCAGCAGCACAGACAGGGCCTCCTACGAGCAGTACTTC. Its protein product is CASSTDRASYEQYF.

DNA of the CDR3: TGCGCCAGCAGCCAAAAGTGGACAACTGGTGTCTCTGGGGCCAACGTCCTGACTTTC. This gives the protein CASSQKWTTGVSGANVLTF. This rearrangement joins TRBV4-1 to TRBJ2-6, with D perhaps TRBD1 (5 bases). The germline V gene encodes CDR1 MGHRA and CDR2 YSYEKL. This CDR3 comprises 19 residues. Trimming shortened V by 2 bases and J by 0 bases, and 17 bases separated the two germline ends.

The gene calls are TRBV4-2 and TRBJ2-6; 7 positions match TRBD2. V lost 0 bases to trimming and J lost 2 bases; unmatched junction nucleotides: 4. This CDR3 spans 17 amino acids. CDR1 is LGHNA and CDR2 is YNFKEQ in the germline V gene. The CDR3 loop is CASSQEGGSTGANVLTF. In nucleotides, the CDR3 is TGTGCCAGCAGCCAAGAGGGCGGGAGTACTGGGGCCAACGTCCTGACTTTC.